This T cell receptor (beta chain) was retrieved from a study of blood T cell repertoires in COVID-19. Turning to the study itself: Samples representing acute and convalescent COVID-19 were sourced from the United States, Italy and Spain.

V lost 2 bases and J lost 3, with 13 bases in between. The CDR3 extends over 16 amino acids. The germline CDR1 and CDR2 sequences are SGHNT and YENEEA. TCRdb keeps only in-frame clones here, not all; method: immunoSEQ multiplex PCR. The table has around 320,000 clones, nearly 90% seen once. Enrolled during active infection, Seattle patients were then followed longitudinally. The sample comprised peripheral blood. This rearrangement joins TRBV11-3 to TRBJ2-2; a possible D gene is TRBD2 (6 bases). This clonotype was sampled from a woman aged 25 to 39 with COVID-19, enrolled during active disease. The CDR3 nucleotides read TGTGCCAGCAGCTTATGGAACGGGGGAGACACCGGGGAGCTGTTTTTT. The encoded protein is CASSLWNGGDTGELFF.